The 19 T cell receptor beta chains reported below all come from one sample, sequenced in a study of identical twins. TCRdb reanalysed the 5' RACE reads using MiXCR and keeps one entry per CDR3 protein. The sample holds hundreds of thousands of distinct CDR3 sequences, approximately 9% seen once. The sample consisted of memory (CD45RO+) T cells sorted from blood. The receptor set was obtained from a woman under 30 in good health.

As to this clonotype: An end of the junction differs from the germline gene, which may be a read error. This rearrangement joins TRBV7-7 to TRBJ2-2; D might be TRBD2 (6 bases). This CDR3 contains 15 residues. CDR1 SSHAT and CDR2 FNYEAQ come from the germline V gene (reference sequence). CDR3 in DNA: TGTGCTAGCAGCTTAGCGGTGTCCCGCTCCGGGGAGCTGTTTTTT. It encodes CASSLAVSRSGELFF.

In this sample, this clonotype turned up a few times. This chain connects TRBV29-1 to TRBJ2-7, with TRBD2 as a possible D gene (5 bases). The CDR3 consists of 12 residues. Trimming pared 6 bases from V and 2 bases from J, leaving 11 bases between. Germline V gives CDR1 SQVTM, CDR2 ANQGSEA. The CDR3 sequence is CSVAGSTYEQYF. The DNA of the CDR3 is TGCAGCGTCGCTGGGAGTACCTACGAGCAGTACTTC.

This clonotype was counted ten times or more. The chain carries TRBV29-1 and TRBJ2-7; D ambiguous. There are 11 residues in the CDR3. The V gene lost 6 bases and the J gene lost 1 base, with 7 bases spanning the gap. The germline CDR1 and CDR2 sequences are SQVTM and ANQGSEA. The DNA of the CDR3 is TGCAGCGTCAGGAGTTCCTACGAGCAGTACTTC. Encoded protein: CSVRSSYEQYF.

This clonotype was seen repeatedly, ten times or more. The chain has TRBV7-6 and TRBJ1-1; TRBD1 matches 10 bases. CDR1 and CDR2 (germline): SGHVS, FNYEAQ. Trimming at V came to 6 bases and at J to 4 bases, leaving 14 bases not matched to a gene. The CDR3 totals 17 residues. The CDR3 region is CASSSGYGTGDPTEAFF. In nucleotides, the CDR3 is TGTGCCAGCAGTTCCGGCTACGGGACAGGGGATCCCACTGAAGCTTTCTTT.

V gene TRBV6-1 combines with J gene TRBJ1-2; D call uncertain. The CDR3 runs 16 residues. Germline CDR1 is MNHNS and CDR2 is SASEGT. V was pared by 7 bases and J by 4 bases, with 22 bases between. The CDR3 loop is CASTVAVGRGPYGYTF. Written as DNA, the CDR3 is TGTGCCAGCACCGTAGCGGTCGGGCGCGGACCCTATGGCTACACCTTC.

This clonotype was seen repeatedly, ten times or more. The chain recombines TRBV6-5 with TRBJ2-7; 10 bases fit TRBD2. CDR1 is MNHEY, CDR2 SVGAGI, per germline. This CDR3 has 16 amino acids. Losses at the gene ends were 2 bases for V and 2 bases for J; bases not matched to a gene: 6. CDR3 residues: CASSYRTSGQTYEQYF. The CDR3 DNA is TGTGCCAGCAGTTACCGGACTAGCGGTCAAACCTACGAGCAGTACTTC.

This clonotype was seen only a few times. The rearrangement joins TRBV7-9 to TRBJ2-7; 8 bases align to TRBD1. The trim removed 5 bases at V and 4 bases at J, leaving 7 bases unmatched. This CDR3 comprises 14 residues. The V gene's germline CDR1 is SEHNR and CDR2 FQNEAQ (reference sequence). CDR3 residues: CASSTRQGSYEQYF. DNA of the CDR3: TGTGCCAGCAGCACGAGACAGGGGAGTTACGAGCAGTACTTC. The whole variable domain, remainder taken from reference TRBV7-9 and TRBJ2-7, is DTGVSQNPRHKITKRGQNVTFRCDPISEHNRLYWYRQTLGQGPEFLTYFQNEAQLEKSRLLSDRFSAERPKGSFSTLEIQRTEQGDSAMYLCASSTRQGSYEQYFGPGTRLTVT.

There are many counts of this clonotype. This chain connects TRBV7-8 to TRBJ2-5, with TRBD1 as a possible D gene (6 bases). Germline V gives CDR1 SGHVS, CDR2 FQNEAQ. This CDR3 contains 14 residues. Trimming removed 4 bases at V and 7 bases at J, with 16 bases between. CDR3 region: CASSYWTVMGTQYF. CDR3 in DNA: TGTGCCAGCAGCTACTGGACAGTTATGGGGACCCAGTACTTC. Full variable domain (rest looked up from reference TRBV7-8 and TRBJ2-5): GAGVSQSPRYKVAKRGQDVALRCDPISGHVSLFWYQQALGQGPEFLTYFQNEAQLDKSGLPSDRFFAERPEGSVSTLKIQRTQQEDSAVYLCASSYWTVMGTQYFGPGTRLLVL.

CDR3 sequence: CASSLSASGGLSGELFF. The CDR3 bases are TGTGCCAGCAGTTTATCGGCTAGCGGGGGTTTAAGCGGGGAGCTGTTTTTT. The chain recombines TRBV27 with TRBJ2-2, with 10 bases identical to TRBD2. The germline V gene encodes CDR1 MNHEY and CDR2 SMNVEV (reference sequence). V dropped 0 bases and J dropped 7; count of bases not matched to a gene: 8. CDR3 length equals 17 residues.

This clonotype has just a few counts. This rearrangement joins TRBV5-1 to TRBJ1-1; TRBD1 matches at 7 bases. V was pared by 3 bases and J by 3 bases, with 8 bases of the junction left unmatched. The CDR3 extends over 15 amino acids. Per germline, CDR1 SGHRS and CDR2 YFSETQ. Here the CDR3 reads CASSYSPGGHTEAFF. In DNA, the CDR3 is TGCGCCAGCAGCTATTCTCCAGGGGGGCACACTGAAGCTTTCTTT.

This clonotype was picked up a small number of times. The chain employs TRBV19 and TRBJ2-1; D might be TRBD2 (7 bases). The V gene's germline CDR1 is LNHDA and CDR2 SQIVND (reference sequence). The germline V and J ends were trimmed by 6 bases and 7 bases, with 16 bases remaining between them. CDR3 length equals 14 residues. CDR3 in DNA: TGTGCCAGTAGGGGGGGGGGCGGTCGGAATGAGCAGTTCTTC. The encoded protein is CASRGGGGRNEQFF.

The rearrangement links TRBV15 to TRBJ2-7; no firm D call. The CDR3 is made up of 11 amino acids. Germline CDR1 reads LNHNV; CDR2 reads YYDKDF (reference sequence). V dropped 1 base and J dropped 7 bases, with 5 bases sitting between them. This CDR3 is CATSRGGEQYF. The CDR3 coding sequence is TGTGCCACCAGCAGAGGAGGAGAGCAGTACTTC. The whole variable domain, remainder taken from reference TRBV15 and TRBJ2-7, is DAMVIQNPRYQVTQFGKPVTLSCSQTLNHNVMYWYQQKSSQAPKLLFHYYDKDFNNEADTPDNFQSRRPNTSFCFLDIRSPGLGDTAMYLCATSRGGEQYFGPGTRLTVT.

This clonotype was recorded at least ten times. J is TRBJ1-2 and V is TRBV11-2; D is perhaps TRBD1 (5 bases). The V end lost 1 base, the J end lost 8 bases, and 5 bases lay between the germline ends. Germline V gene data show CDR1 as SGHAT and CDR2 as FQNNGV. The CDR3 is 11 residues long. In DNA, the CDR3 is TGTGCCAGCAGCTTAGGGGGCGGCTACACCTTC. It yields the protein CASSLGGGYTF.

This clonotype has ten or more counts. V gene TRBV29-1 combines with J gene TRBJ2-4; tentative D call: TRBD1 (5 bases). CDR1 is SQVTM and CDR2 is ANQGSEA in the germline V gene. The CDR3 has 14 residues. The ends were cut back, 7 bases at V and 6 bases at J, with 19 bases in the middle. Here the CDR3 reads CSASVDWGANIQYF. The CDR3 nucleotides are TGCAGCGCCTCCGTTGATTGGGGCGCAAACATTCAGTACTTC.

The chain links TRBV2 to TRBJ2-1; D is unresolved. The CDR3 consists of 12 residues. V was shortened by 6 bases and J by 7 bases, with 10 bases between the two germline ends. Germline V lookup: CDR1 SNHLY, CDR2 FYNNEI. CDR3 sequence: CASRDPLNEQFF. As DNA, the CDR3 is TGTGCCAGCAGGGACCCCCTAAATGAGCAGTTCTTC.

V is TRBV6-5 and J is TRBJ2-1; TRBD2 aligns across 7 bases. Germline V lookup: CDR1 MNHEY, CDR2 SVGAGI. The J segment lost 11 bases and the V segment lost 3 bases, leaving 10 bases of the junction unmatched. The CDR3 consists of 14 residues. CDR3 nucleotides: TGTGCCAGCAGTTATCCTGGACTAGGCGCTCAGCAGTTCTTC. Protein sequence: CASSYPGLGAQQFF.

Many counts were recorded for this clonotype. The CDR3 DNA reads as TGCGCCAGCAGCTTGGGACTAGCGAACTCCTACGAGCAGTACTTC. It yields the protein CASSLGLANSYEQYF. V is TRBV5-1 and J is TRBJ2-7, with 8 bases aligning to TRBD2. V lost 0 bases and J lost 0; bases outside the gene matches: 2. Per the germline V gene, CDR1 is SGHRS and CDR2 is YFSETQ. This CDR3 region has 15 residues.

This chain connects TRBV29-1 to TRBJ1-1; D is unresolved. Germline V gene data show CDR1 as SQVTM and CDR2 as ANQGSEA. The V end lost 5 bases, the J end lost 1 base, and 8 bases lay between the germline ends. The CDR3 spans 12 residues. The chain's CDR3 is CSVSKSNTEAFF. Here the CDR3 DNA reads TGCAGCGTTTCTAAGTCGAACACTGAAGCTTTCTTT.

The chain has TRBV20-1 and TRBJ2-1; 7 positions match TRBD2. V was clipped by 6 bases and J by 0 bases; unmatched bases: 8. The CDR3 runs to 15 residues. Per the germline V gene, CDR1 is DFQATT and CDR2 is SNEGSKA (reference sequence). CDR3 DNA sequence: TGCAGTGCCGTCGGCGGGAGAGCCTCCTACAATGAGCAGTTCTTC. Translated, it gives CSAVGGRASYNEQFF.